Listed below are T cell receptor beta chains from one sample, sequenced in a study of T cells in Graves' hyperthyroidism and ophthalmopathy. MiXCR, run by TCRdb on the multiplex PCR reads, gives a single entry per CDR3 protein. The sample includes about 350,000 distinct CDR3 sequences, 14% of them seen just once. The sample was blood. These receptors came from a woman aged 25 to 39 with Graves' hyperthyroidism. Both conserved end residues are part of each CDR3. The D gene is left open where the match is weak. Size values are once, few and many counts, or a class for expanded clones, and some rows have none.

v_call	j_call	d_call	clone_size	cdr3_nt	cdr3_aa
TRBV4-1	TRBJ2-3	NA	NA	TGCGCCAGCAGCCAAGTTTCCGCAGATACGCAGTATTTT	CASSQVSADTQYF
TRBV11-1	TRBJ1-1	TRBD1	many	TGTGCCAGCAGCCAATCCGGGACAGCGAACACTGAAGCTTTCTTT	CASSQSGTANTEAFF
TRBV19	TRBJ2-6	TRBD1	NA	TGTGCCAGTAGTACCGGAAACAGGGGGACCGGGGCCAACGTCCTGACTTTC	CASSTGNRGTGANVLTF
TRBV27	TRBJ1-2	TRBD1	many	TGTGCCAGCACTAGGACAGGGGATTGGTATGGCTACACCTTC	CASTRTGDWYGYTF
TRBV9	TRBJ1-2	NA	many	TGTGCCAGCAGCGTAGCCCCGGACAGTAGCTATGGCTACACCTTC	CASSVAPDSSYGYTF
TRBV20-1	TRBJ2-5	NA	NA	TGCAGTGCTAGAGGCCCGAGGATGGAGACCCAGTACTTC	CSARGPRMETQYF
TRBV20-1	TRBJ2-4	TRBD2	NA	TGCAGTGCTACCCTGACTAGCGGGAGGGCTAAAAACATTCAGTACTTC	CSATLTSGRAKNIQYF
TRBV3-1	TRBJ2-7	NA	NA	TGTGCCAGCAGCCCCATAACGGGAGAGTACGAGCAGTACTTC	CASSPITGEYEQYF
TRBV6-1	TRBJ1-6	NA	NA	TGTGCCAGCAGAGCGGAAACCTATAATTCACCCCTCCACTTT	CASRAETYNSPLHF
TRBV7-9	TRBJ1-1	NA	many	TGTGCCAGCAGCTTAGGGGACGGTGAAGCTTTCTTT	CASSLGDGEAFF
TRBV3-1	TRBJ2-3	NA	NA	TGTGCCAGCAGCTCCAGCAGAACGCCGGCCACAGATACGCAGTATTTT	CASSSSRTPATDTQYF
TRBV12-3/TRBV12-4	TRBJ1-3	NA	few	TGTGCCAGCAGTCCGTCGCGGGGGGGCTCTGGAAACACCATATATTTT	CASSPSRGGSGNTIYF
TRBV6-2/TRBV6-3	TRBJ2-3	NA	NA	TGTGCCAGCAGCCACGCTGATACGCAGTATTTT	CASSHADTQYF
TRBV6-1	TRBJ1-1	NA	many	TGTGCCAGCAGTGACTGGGGAAATGAAGCTTTCTTT	CASSDWGNEAFF
TRBV7-3	TRBJ2-5	TRBD2	few	TGTGCCAGCAGCTTAAACGGGAGGGTCCAAGAGACCCAGTACTTC	CASSLNGRVQETQYF
TRBV11-2	TRBJ2-7	NA	many	TGTGCCAGCAGCTTATCAGCGGGCTACGAGCAGTACTTC	CASSLSAGYEQYF
TRBV24-1	TRBJ2-1	TRBD2	many	TGTGCCACCAGCGAAGAGACTAGCGGGAGGTTTGAGCAGTTCTTC	CATSEETSGRFEQFF
TRBV20-1	TRBJ2-1	TRBD1	many	TGCAGTGCGCGGGACAGGGGGCATGAGCAGTTCTTC	CSARDRGHEQFF
TRBV20-1	TRBJ1-6	TRBD1	few	TGCAGTGCTAGGGATCCTGACAGGGGCAGTTCACCCCTCCACTTT	CSARDPDRGSSPLHF
TRBV30	TRBJ2-3	NA	few	TGTGCCTGGAATGGCAACACAGATACGCAGTATTTT	CAWNGNTDTQYF
TRBV28	TRBJ2-2	TRBD2	many	TGTGCCAGCAGTACCCAATCAGCGGGAGTTAAAACCGGGGAGCTGTTTTTT	CASSTQSAGVKTGELFF
TRBV10-3	TRBJ2-7	NA	NA	TGTGCCAGCTCGCAAGGCTTGTCCTACGAGCAGTACTTC	CASSQGLSYEQYF
TRBV28	TRBJ1-2	NA	many	TGTGCCAGCAGTTTACGGGAGTCAGTCTACTATGGCTACACCTTC	CASSLRESVYYGYTF
TRBV14	TRBJ2-7	TRBD2	many	TGTGCCAGCAGCCAAGATTTTAAGCGGGAGTTCTTAGACGAGCAGTACTTC	CASSQDFKREFLDEQYF
TRBV12-3/TRBV12-4	TRBJ2-4	NA	many	TGTGCCAGCAGCCTCGGGACCTCAAACATTCAGTACTTC	CASSLGTSNIQYF
TRBV27	TRBJ2-1	NA	NA	TGTGCCAGCAGTCCCGGGACTCACAATGAGCAGTTCTTC	CASSPGTHNEQFF
TRBV20-1	TRBJ1-1	NA	few	TGCAGTGCTGGAGGGAGGACTGAAGCTTTCTTT	CSAGGRTEAFF
TRBV20-1	TRBJ1-5	NA	NA	TGCAGTGCTAGCGACCCTCCCCAACAGCCCCAGCATTTT	CSASDPPQQPQHF
TRBV12-3/TRBV12-4	TRBJ1-1	NA	many	TGTGCCAGCAGTTTCCGTGGGACCCACGAAGCTTTCTTT	CASSFRGTHEAFF
TRBV2	TRBJ2-7	NA	many	TGTGCCAGCAGTGATCTTGGCCTTGGGGCTAGAGAAGAGCAGTACTTC	CASSDLGLGAREEQYF
TRBV7-9	TRBJ2-7	TRBD2	few	TGTGCCAGCAGCTTAGAGCTGACTAGCGGGAGTTTGCTCCACGAGCAGTACTTC	CASSLELTSGSLLHEQYF
TRBV12-3/TRBV12-4	TRBJ1-2	TRBD1	many	TGTGCCAGCAGTTTCGGACAGGGTGACGGCTACACCTTC	CASSFGQGDGYTF
TRBV19	TRBJ2-1	TRBD2	NA	TGTGCCAGTAGCTCCTGGGAGGGCCCCTACAATGAGCAGTTCTTC	CASSSWEGPYNEQFF
TRBV20-1	TRBJ2-7	TRBD2	many	TGCAGTGCTAGGGGGACTAGCGACTACGAGCAGTACTTC	CSARGTSDYEQYF
TRBV28	TRBJ2-5	NA	many	TGTGCCAGCAGTTCTCGGGTCCGAGTCAAAGGGACCCAGTACTTC	CASSSRVRVKGTQYF
TRBV11-3	TRBJ1-1	NA	NA	TGTGCCAGCAGCTTAAACAGGGATGCTGAAGCTTTCTTT	CASSLNRDAEAFF
TRBV29-1	TRBJ2-3	TRBD1	few	TGCAGCGTTCGGACAGGGGAAGCAGATACGCAGTATTTT	CSVRTGEADTQYF
TRBV6-1	TRBJ2-3	NA	NA	TGTGCCAGCAGTATGACCCTCACAGATACGCAGTATTTT	CASSMTLTDTQYF
TRBV2	TRBJ2-1	TRBD2	many	TGTGCCACCGCAATTACTAGCGGGAGAGGCAATGAGCAGTTCTTC	CATAITSGRGNEQFF
TRBV9	TRBJ2-3	NA	once	TGTGCCAGCAGCGTAGGCGGGATTGAAGATACGCAGTATTTT	CASSVGGIEDTQYF
TRBV19	TRBJ1-1	TRBD1	many	TGTGCCAGTAGTACGGGACAGAGTGAAGCTTTCTTT	CASSTGQSEAFF
TRBV4-1	TRBJ2-5	NA	few	TGCGCCAGCAGCCAAGATCCCGCGGGAGAGACCCAGTACTTC	CASSQDPAGETQYF
TRBV18	TRBJ1-3	NA	NA	TGTGCCAGCTCCCTGCAAAGTCTACCTGGAAACACCATATATTTT	CASSLQSLPGNTIYF
TRBV6-1	TRBJ1-1	NA	NA	TGTGCCAGCAGTGAACGCTCCACTGAAGCTTTCTTT	CASSERSTEAFF
TRBV7-9	TRBJ2-7	NA	few	TGTGCCAGCAGCTCCGAGAGGGGATTTACCTACGAGCAGTACTTC	CASSSERGFTYEQYF
TRBV28	TRBJ2-1	TRBD2	many	TGTGCCTACTCGGGGGGGGGGGCGACGTACAATGAGCAGTTCTTC	CAYSGGGATYNEQFF
TRBV20-1	TRBJ1-2	NA	NA	TGCAGTGCAGCGGGACAACGAGTGGGCTACACCTTC	CSAAGQRVGYTF
TRBV12-3/TRBV12-4	TRBJ2-5	TRBD2	NA	TGTGCCAACAGTTTACCCCGGGGACTAGCGGGACGAGAGACCCAGTACTTC	CANSLPRGLAGRETQYF
TRBV28	TRBJ1-1	NA	NA	TGTGCCAGCAGTTTAACTCCCTCCGAAGCTTTCTTT	CASSLTPSEAFF
TRBV11-2	TRBJ2-1	TRBD2	NA	TGTGCCAGCAGCTCCGTGACGGGAGGGTTTTTCAATGAGCAGTTCTTC	CASSSVTGGFFNEQFF
TRBV7-2	TRBJ2-2	NA	few	TGTGCCAGCAGCTTAGTTGGGGCCGGGGGACAGCGAAACACCGGGGAGCTGTTTTTT	CASSLVGAGGQRNTGELFF
TRBV12-3/TRBV12-4	TRBJ2-3	NA	NA	TGTGCCAGCAGTTTAAGGACTAGCACAGATACGCAGTATTTT	CASSLRTSTDTQYF